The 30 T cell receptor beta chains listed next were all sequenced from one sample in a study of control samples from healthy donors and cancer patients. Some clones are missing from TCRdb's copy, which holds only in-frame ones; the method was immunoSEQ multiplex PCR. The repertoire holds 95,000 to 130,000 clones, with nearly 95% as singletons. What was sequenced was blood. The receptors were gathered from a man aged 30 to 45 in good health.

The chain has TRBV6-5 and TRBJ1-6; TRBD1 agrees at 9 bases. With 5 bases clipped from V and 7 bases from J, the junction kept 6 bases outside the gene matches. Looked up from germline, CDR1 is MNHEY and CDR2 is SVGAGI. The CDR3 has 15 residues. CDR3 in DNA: TGTGCCAGCAGTCCCCGGGACAGGGACAATTCACCCCTCCACTTT. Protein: CASSPRDRDNSPLHF.

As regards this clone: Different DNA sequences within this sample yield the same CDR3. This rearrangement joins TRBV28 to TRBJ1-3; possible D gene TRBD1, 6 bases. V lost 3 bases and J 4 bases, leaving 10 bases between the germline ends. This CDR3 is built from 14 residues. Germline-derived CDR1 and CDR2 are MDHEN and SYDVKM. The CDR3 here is CASSFRGSGNTIYF. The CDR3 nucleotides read TGTGCCAGCAGTTTTAGGGGGTCGGGAAACACCATATATTTT.

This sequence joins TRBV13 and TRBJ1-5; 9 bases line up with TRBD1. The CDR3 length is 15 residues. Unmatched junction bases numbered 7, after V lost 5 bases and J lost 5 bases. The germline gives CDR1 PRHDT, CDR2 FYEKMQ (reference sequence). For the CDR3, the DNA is TGTGCCAGCAGCAGAGGACAGGGGAGACATCAGCCCCAGCATTTT. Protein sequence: CASSRGQGRHQPQHF. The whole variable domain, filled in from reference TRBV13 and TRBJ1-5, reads AAGVIQSPRHLIKEKRETATLKCYPIPRHDTVYWYQQGPGQDPQFLISFYEKMQSDKGSIPDRFSAQQFSDYHSELNMSSLELGDSALYFCASSRGQGRHQPQHFGDGTRLSIL.

CDR3 nucleotides: TGTGCCAGCAGTACGGGGGGGCGTTACGAGCAGTACTTC. It translates to CASSTGGRYEQYF. The chain couples TRBV28 to TRBJ2-7; 8 bases match TRBD2. The germline V gene encodes CDR1 MDHEN and CDR2 SYDVKM. The junction had 4 bases not matched to a gene; V was cut back by 5 bases and J by 4 bases. CDR3 length equals 13 residues.

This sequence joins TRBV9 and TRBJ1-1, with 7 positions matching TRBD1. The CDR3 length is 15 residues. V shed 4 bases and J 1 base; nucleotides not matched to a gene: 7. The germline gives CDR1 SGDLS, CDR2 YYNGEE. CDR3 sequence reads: CASSPRQGSNTEAFF. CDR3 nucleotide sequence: TGTGCCAGCAGCCCTCGACAGGGATCGAACACTGAAGCTTTCTTT.

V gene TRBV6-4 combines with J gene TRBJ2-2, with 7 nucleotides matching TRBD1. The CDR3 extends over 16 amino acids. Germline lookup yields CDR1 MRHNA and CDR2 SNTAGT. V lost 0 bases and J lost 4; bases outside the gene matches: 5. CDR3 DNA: TGTGCCAGCAGTGACTCAGGGGGCGACGCCACCGGGGAGCTGTTTTTT. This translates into CASSDSGGDATGELFF.

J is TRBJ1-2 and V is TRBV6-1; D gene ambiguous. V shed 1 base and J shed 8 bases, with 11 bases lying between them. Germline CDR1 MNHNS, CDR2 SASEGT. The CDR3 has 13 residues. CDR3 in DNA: TGTGCCAGCAGTGAAGAGGCAGAAGGAGGCTACACCTTC. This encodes CASSEEAEGGYTF.

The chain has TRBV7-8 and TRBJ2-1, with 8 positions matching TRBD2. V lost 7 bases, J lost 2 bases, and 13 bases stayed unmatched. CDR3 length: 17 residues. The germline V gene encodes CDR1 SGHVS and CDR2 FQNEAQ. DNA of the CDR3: TGTGCCAGCACCATGTGGACGTCGCGGGGGGCCTACAATGAGCAGTTCTTC. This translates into CASTMWTSRGAYNEQFF.

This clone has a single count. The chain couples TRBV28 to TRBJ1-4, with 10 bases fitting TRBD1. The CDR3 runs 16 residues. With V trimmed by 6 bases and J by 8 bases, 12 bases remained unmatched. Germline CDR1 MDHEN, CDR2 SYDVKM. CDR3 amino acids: CASRPTGGRGLEKLFF. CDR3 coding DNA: TGTGCCAGCAGACCGACAGGGGGCAGGGGGTTGGAAAAACTGTTTTTT.

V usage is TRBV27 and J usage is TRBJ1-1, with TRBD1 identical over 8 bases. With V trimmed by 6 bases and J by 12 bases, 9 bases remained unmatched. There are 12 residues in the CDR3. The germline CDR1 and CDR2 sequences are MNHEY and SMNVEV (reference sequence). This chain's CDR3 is CASRSSGTGTFF. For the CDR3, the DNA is TGTGCCAGCAGGTCCTCCGGGACAGGAACTTTCTTT.

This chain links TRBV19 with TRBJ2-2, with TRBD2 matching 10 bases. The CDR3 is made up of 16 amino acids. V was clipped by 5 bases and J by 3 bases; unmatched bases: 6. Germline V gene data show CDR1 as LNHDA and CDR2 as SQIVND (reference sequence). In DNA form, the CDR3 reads TGTGCCAGTAGTGGTGGACTAGCGGCTTACACCGGGGAGCTGTTTTTT. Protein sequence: CASSGGLAAYTGELFF.

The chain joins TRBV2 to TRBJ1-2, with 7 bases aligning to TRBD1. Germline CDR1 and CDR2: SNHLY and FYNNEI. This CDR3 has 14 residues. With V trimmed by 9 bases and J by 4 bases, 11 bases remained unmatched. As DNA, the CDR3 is TGTGCCAGAAGACGACAGGGTTCCCTCTATGGCTACACCTTC. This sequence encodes CARRRQGSLYGYTF.

CDR3 sequence reads: CATSISRQSQETQYF. DNA for the CDR3: TGTGCCACTAGCATATCCCGACAGAGCCAAGAGACCCAGTACTTC. The chain couples TRBV2 to TRBJ2-5; D may be TRBD1 or TRBD2 (5 bases each). Between the trimmed V and J ends, which lost 10 bases and 1 base, there was a span of 19 bases. The CDR3 has 15 amino acids. CDR1 is SNHLY and CDR2 is FYNNEI in the germline V gene.

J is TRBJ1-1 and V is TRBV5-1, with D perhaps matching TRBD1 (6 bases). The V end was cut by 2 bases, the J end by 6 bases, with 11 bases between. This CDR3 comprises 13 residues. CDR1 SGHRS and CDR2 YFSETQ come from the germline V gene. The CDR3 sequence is CASSLRQDAEAFF. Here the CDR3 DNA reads TGCGCCAGCAGCTTAAGACAGGATGCTGAAGCTTTCTTT.

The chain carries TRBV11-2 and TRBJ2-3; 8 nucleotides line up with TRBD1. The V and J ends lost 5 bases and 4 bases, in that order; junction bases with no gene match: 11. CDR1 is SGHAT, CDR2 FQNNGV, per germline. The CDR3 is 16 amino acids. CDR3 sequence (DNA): TGTGCCAGCAGCGGAGACAGGGGAAGGCACGCAGATACGCAGTATTTT. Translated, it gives CASSGDRGRHADTQYF.

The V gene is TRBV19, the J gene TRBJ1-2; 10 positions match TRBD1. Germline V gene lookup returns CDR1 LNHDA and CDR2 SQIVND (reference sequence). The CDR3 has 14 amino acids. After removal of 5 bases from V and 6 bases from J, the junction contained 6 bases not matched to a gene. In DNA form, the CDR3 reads TGTGCCAGTAGTTTCGGGACAGGGGCTGATGGCTACACCTTC. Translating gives CASSFGTGADGYTF.

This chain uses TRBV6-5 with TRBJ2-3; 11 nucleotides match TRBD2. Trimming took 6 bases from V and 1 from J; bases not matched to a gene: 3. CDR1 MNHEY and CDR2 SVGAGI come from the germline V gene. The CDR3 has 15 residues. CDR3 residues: CASSQLAGGTDTQYF. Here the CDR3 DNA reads TGTGCCAGCAGCCAACTAGCGGGGGGCACAGATACGCAGTATTTT.

Here the CDR3 DNA reads TGTGCCAGCACCCGAGGGCTAGCGGTGACCTACGAGCAGTACTTC. This codes for CASTRGLAVTYEQYF. The chain combines TRBV28 with TRBJ2-7; 7 bases fit TRBD2. V gave up 7 bases and J gave up 2 bases; unmatched junction bases: 11. Germline CDR1 is MDHEN and CDR2 is SYDVKM. The length of the CDR3 is 15 residues. The full variable domain, rest sourced from reference TRBV28 and TRBJ2-7, is DVKVTQSSRYLVKRTGEKVFLECVQDMDHENMFWYRQDPGLGLRLIYFSYDVKMKEKGDIPEGYSVSREKKERFSLILESASTNQTSMYLCASTRGLAVTYEQYFGPGTRLTVT.

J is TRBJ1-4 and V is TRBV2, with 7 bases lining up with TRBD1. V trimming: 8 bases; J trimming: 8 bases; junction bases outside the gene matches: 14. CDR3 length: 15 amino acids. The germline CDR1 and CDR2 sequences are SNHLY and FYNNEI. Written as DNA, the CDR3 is TGTGCCAGCGGATGGATTGTGGGGACAGTCGAAAAACTGTTTTTT. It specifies CASGWIVGTVEKLFF.

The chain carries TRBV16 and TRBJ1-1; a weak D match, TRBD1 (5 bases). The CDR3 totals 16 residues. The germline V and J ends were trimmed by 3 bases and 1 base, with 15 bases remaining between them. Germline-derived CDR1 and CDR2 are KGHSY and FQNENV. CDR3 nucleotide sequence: TGTGCCAGCAGCCAGGCCCTCGGGGGAGGGAACACTGAAGCTTTCTTT. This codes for CASSQALGGGNTEAFF.

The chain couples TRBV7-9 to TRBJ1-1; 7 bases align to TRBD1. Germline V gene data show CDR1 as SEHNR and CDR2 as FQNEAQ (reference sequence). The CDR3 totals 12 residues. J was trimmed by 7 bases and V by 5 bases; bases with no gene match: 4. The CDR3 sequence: CASSHDRDEAFF. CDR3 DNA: TGTGCCAGCAGCCACGACAGGGATGAAGCTTTCTTT.

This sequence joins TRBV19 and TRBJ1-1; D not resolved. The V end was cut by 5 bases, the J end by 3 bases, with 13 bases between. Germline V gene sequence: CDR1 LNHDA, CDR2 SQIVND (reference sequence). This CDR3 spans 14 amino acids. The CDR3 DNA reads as TGTGCCAGTAGTCCCCACGGGGAATACACTGAAGCTTTCTTT. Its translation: CASSPHGEYTEAFF.

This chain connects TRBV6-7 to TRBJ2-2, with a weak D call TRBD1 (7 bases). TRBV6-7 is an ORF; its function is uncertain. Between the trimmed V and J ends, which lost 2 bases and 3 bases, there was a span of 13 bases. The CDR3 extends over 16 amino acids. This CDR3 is CASSYPTGDYTGELFF. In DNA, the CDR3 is TGTGCCAGCAGTTACCCTACAGGGGACTACACCGGGGAGCTGTTTTTT.

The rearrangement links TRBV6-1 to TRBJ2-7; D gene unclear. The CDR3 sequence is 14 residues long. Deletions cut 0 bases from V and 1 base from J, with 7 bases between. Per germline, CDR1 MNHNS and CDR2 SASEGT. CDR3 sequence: CASSEAPGSYEQYV. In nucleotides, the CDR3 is TGTGCCAGCAGTGAAGCGCCCGGTTCCTACGAGCAGTACGTC.

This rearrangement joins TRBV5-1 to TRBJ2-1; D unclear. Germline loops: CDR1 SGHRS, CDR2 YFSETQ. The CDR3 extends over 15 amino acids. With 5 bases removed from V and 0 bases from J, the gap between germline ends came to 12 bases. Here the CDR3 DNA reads TGCGCCAGCAGTTTCGTTGTCCGCTCCTACAATGAGCAGTTCTTC. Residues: CASSFVVRSYNEQFF.

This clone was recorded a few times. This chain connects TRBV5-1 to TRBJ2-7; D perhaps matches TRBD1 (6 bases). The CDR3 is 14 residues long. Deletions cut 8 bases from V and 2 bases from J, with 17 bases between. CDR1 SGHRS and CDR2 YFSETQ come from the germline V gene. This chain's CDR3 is CARRAGADPYEQYF. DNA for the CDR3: TGCGCCAGGCGGGCAGGGGCCGACCCCTACGAGCAGTACTTC.

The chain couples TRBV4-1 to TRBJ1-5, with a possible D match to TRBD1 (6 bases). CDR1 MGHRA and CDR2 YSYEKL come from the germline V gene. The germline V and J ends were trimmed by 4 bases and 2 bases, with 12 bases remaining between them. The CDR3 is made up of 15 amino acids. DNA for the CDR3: TGCGCCAGCAGCCCACAGGCAGGGGGCAATCAGCCCCAGCATTTT. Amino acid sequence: CASSPQAGGNQPQHF.

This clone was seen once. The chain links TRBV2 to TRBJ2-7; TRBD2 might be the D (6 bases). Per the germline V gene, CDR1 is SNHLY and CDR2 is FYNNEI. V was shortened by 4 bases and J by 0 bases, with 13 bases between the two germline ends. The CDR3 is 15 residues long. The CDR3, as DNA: TGTGCCAGCAGTGGGGCGGCGGGGACCTCCTACGAGCAGTACTTC. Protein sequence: CASSGAAGTSYEQYF.

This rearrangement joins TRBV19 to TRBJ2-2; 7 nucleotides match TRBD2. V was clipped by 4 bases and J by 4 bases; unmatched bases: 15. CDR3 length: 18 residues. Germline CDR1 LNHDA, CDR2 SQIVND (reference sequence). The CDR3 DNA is TGTGCCAGTAGTAGGGGGTTATGGGGGAGGGTCGTCACCGGGGAGCTGTTTTTT. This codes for CASSRGLWGRVVTGELFF.

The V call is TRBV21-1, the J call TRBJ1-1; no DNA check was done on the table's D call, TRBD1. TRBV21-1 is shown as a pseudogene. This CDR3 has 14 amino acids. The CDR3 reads CASSKVRAPTEAFF. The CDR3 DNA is TGTGCCAGCAGCAAAGTCAGGGCCCCCACTGAAGCTTTCTTT.